The rows below give T cell receptor beta chains drawn from one sample of a study of shared clonotypes between healthy human individuals. Clones were read by immunoSEQ multiplex PCR, and TCRdb kept only the in-frame ones, dropping some. The table shows hundreds of thousands of clones, with approximately 96% occurring only once. The sequenced sample consisted of naive CD8+ T cells sorted from blood. The origin of the receptors is a woman aged 25 to 39 in good health. Each CDR3 is given with its conserved first and last residue. A D gene is named only where the DNA matches it firmly. Not all rows give a size; the values are once, few, many and, for expanded clones, a class.

v_gene: TRBV4-1
j_gene: TRBJ2-7
d_gene: TRBD2
abundance: -
CDR3nt: TGCGCCAGCAGCCAGACTTATGCTCATATAGGACTAGCGGACGAGCAGTACTTC
CDR3aa: CASSQTYAHIGLADEQYF

v_gene: TRBV5-1
j_gene: TRBJ2-2
d_gene: -
abundance: -
CDR3nt: TGTGCCAGCAGCTTTCTAAGCCCGAACACCGGGGAGCTGTTTTTT
CDR3aa: CASSFLSPNTGELFF

v_gene: TRBV6-1
j_gene: TRBJ1-1
d_gene: TRBD1
abundance: -
CDR3nt: TGTGCCAGCAGTGAAGGGCCGGGACAGGGGGACTTCACTGAAGCTTTCTTT
CDR3aa: CASSEGPGQGDFTEAFF

v_gene: TRBV5-1
j_gene: TRBJ2-1
d_gene: TRBD1
abundance: -
CDR3nt: TGCGCCAGCAGCTTGGGACAGGGTTTATACAATGAGCAGTTCTTC
CDR3aa: CASSLGQGLYNEQFF

v_gene: TRBV28
j_gene: TRBJ1-5
d_gene: TRBD1
abundance: once
CDR3nt: TGTGCCAGCAGTTTAACCGGGACAGTGAGCAATCAGCCCCAGCATTTT
CDR3aa: CASSLTGTVSNQPQHF

v_gene: TRBV9
j_gene: TRBJ2-6
d_gene: -
abundance: -
CDR3nt: TGTGCCAGCAGCTCTACACTCCGGGGGGCCAACGTCCTGACTTTC
CDR3aa: CASSSTLRGANVLTF

v_gene: TRBV25-1
j_gene: TRBJ1-1
d_gene: TRBD1
abundance: -
CDR3nt: TGTGCCAGCAGTGGGACAGGCGGGAACACTGAAGCTTTCTTT
CDR3aa: CASSGTGGNTEAFF

v_gene: TRBV28
j_gene: TRBJ2-1
d_gene: TRBD2
abundance: -
CDR3nt: TGTGCCAGCAGTTTATCGGGCGGGAGCCCTTACAATGAGCAGTTCTTC
CDR3aa: CASSLSGGSPYNEQFF

v_gene: TRBV4-2
j_gene: TRBJ2-2
d_gene: -
abundance: -
CDR3nt: TGTGCCAGCACCGATACCGGGGAGCTGTTTTTT
CDR3aa: CASTDTGELFF

v_gene: TRBV5-1
j_gene: TRBJ2-3
d_gene: TRBD2
abundance: -
CDR3nt: TGCGCCAGCAGCCTAAACAATCCAGCGGGGAGCACAGATACGCAGTATTTT
CDR3aa: CASSLNNPAGSTDTQYF

v_gene: TRBV7-2
j_gene: TRBJ2-1
d_gene: TRBD2
abundance: -
CDR3nt: TGTGCCAGCAGCTGGGAAGCGGGGTTGAGCTCCTACAATGAGCAGTTCTTC
CDR3aa: CASSWEAGLSSYNEQFF

v_gene: TRBV7-7
j_gene: TRBJ2-4
d_gene: -
abundance: -
CDR3nt: TGTGCCAGCAGCCAGGCCCTACAGGGATCGCGCGCCAAAAACATTCAGTACTTC
CDR3aa: CASSQALQGSRAKNIQYF

v_gene: TRBV11-1
j_gene: TRBJ2-2
d_gene: TRBD1
abundance: -
CDR3nt: TGTGCCAGCAGTCCCCCGGACAGGGGCACCGGGGAGCTGTTTTTT
CDR3aa: CASSPPDRGTGELFF

v_gene: TRBV20-1
j_gene: TRBJ1-2
d_gene: -
abundance: -
CDR3nt: TGCAGTGCTATGGACTATGGCTACACCTTC
CDR3aa: CSAMDYGYTF

v_gene: TRBV21-1
j_gene: TRBJ2-6
d_gene: -
abundance: -
CDR3nt: TGTGCCAGCAGCAAAGATAGGGACAGGATTTCCTCTGGGGCCAACGTCCTGACTTTC
CDR3aa: CASSKDRDRISSGANVLTF

v_gene: TRBV11-2
j_gene: TRBJ2-5
d_gene: -
abundance: -
CDR3nt: TGTGCCAGCAGCTTAGTTGGGTTCGCAGAGACCCAGTACTTC
CDR3aa: CASSLVGFAETQYF

v_gene: TRBV27
j_gene: TRBJ1-1
d_gene: -
abundance: -
CDR3nt: TGTGCCAGCAGTTTATCGATCGGCGCCGGCACTGAAGCTTTCTTT
CDR3aa: CASSLSIGAGTEAFF

v_gene: TRBV15
j_gene: TRBJ2-7
d_gene: TRBD1
abundance: -
CDR3nt: TGTGCCACCAGCGCCGGGACAGGGGCCTACGAGCAGTACTTC
CDR3aa: CATSAGTGAYEQYF

v_gene: TRBV2
j_gene: TRBJ1-1
d_gene: -
abundance: -
CDR3nt: TGTGCCAGCAGTGATACAGGTGAAGCTTTCTTT
CDR3aa: CASSDTGEAFF

v_gene: TRBV5-1
j_gene: TRBJ2-3
d_gene: -
abundance: -
CDR3nt: TGCGCCAGCAGCAAGAGGAACCGCAGCACAGATACGCAGTATTTT
CDR3aa: CASSKRNRSTDTQYF

v_gene: TRBV7-9
j_gene: TRBJ2-5
d_gene: -
abundance: -
CDR3nt: TGTGCCAGCAGCGAGACACAGGGCGGCGTAGGGGAGACCCAGTACTTC
CDR3aa: CASSETQGGVGETQYF

v_gene: TRBV6-5
j_gene: TRBJ1-1
d_gene: -
abundance: once
CDR3nt: TGTGCCAGCAGTTATGGGGGCAACCTGAACACTGAAGCTTTCTTT
CDR3aa: CASSYGGNLNTEAFF

v_gene: TRBV5-5
j_gene: TRBJ1-1
d_gene: -
abundance: -
CDR3nt: TGTGCCAGCAGCCTTGGAGGGGGCACTGAAGCTTTCTTT
CDR3aa: CASSLGGGTEAFF

v_gene: TRBV11-2
j_gene: TRBJ2-7
d_gene: -
abundance: -
CDR3nt: TGTGCCAGCAGCCCCAGGGGGGGGATCCACGAGCAGTACTTC
CDR3aa: CASSPRGGIHEQYF

v_gene: TRBV11-3
j_gene: TRBJ1-1
d_gene: -
abundance: -
CDR3nt: TGTGCCAGCAGCTCGGACGGCGGCGTGGCTTTCTTT
CDR3aa: CASSSDGGVAFF

v_gene: TRBV2
j_gene: TRBJ2-1
d_gene: TRBD1
abundance: -
CDR3nt: TGTGCCAGCAGACAGGGGTGGAATGAGCAGTTCTTC
CDR3aa: CASRQGWNEQFF